This T cell receptor (beta chain) originates from a study of blood T cell repertoires in COVID-19. About the research overall: There were acute and convalescent COVID-19 samples, and they came from the United States, Italy and Spain. In each case, the material was cDNA or gDNA derived from T cells, B-cell-depleted T cells, or PBMCs.

A single count supports this clone. The CDR3 covers 16 residues. In germline, CDR1 is SGHTA, CDR2 FQGNSA. Trimming removed 0 bases at V and 1 base at J, with 10 bases between. Original methodology: By means of reference gene primer amplification, nucleated cell counts were estimated. Produced via immunoSEQ multiplex PCR; TCRdb's table is partial and in-frame only. For V, J and clone size, that table is used; D and trimming come from the DNA. This sample has 120,000 or so clones, with around 89% found just once. Seattle's cohort entered during active infection and was followed longitudinally. The sequenced material came from peripheral blood. J is TRBJ2-1 and V is TRBV7-2; tentatively, D is TRBD2 (5 bases). The TCR comes from a woman aged 55-70 years with COVID-19, enrolled during active disease. The CDR3 DNA follows: TGTGCCAGCAGCTTAGCCCTGGGCGGGTCCTACAATGAGCAGTTCTTC. Protein: CASSLALGGSYNEQFF.